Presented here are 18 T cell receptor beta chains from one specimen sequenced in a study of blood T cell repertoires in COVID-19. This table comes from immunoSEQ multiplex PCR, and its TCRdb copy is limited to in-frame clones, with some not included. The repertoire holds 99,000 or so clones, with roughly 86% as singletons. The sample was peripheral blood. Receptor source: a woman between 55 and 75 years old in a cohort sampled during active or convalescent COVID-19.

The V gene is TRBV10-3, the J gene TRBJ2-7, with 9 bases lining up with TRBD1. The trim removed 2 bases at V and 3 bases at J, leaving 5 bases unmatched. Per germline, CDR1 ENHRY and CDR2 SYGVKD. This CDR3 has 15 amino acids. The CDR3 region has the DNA TGTGCCATCAGTGAGACAACAGGGGGCAACTACGAGCAGTACTTC. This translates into CAISETTGGNYEQYF.

The CDR3 loop is CASSLAQGNYGYTF. DNA of the CDR3: TGTGCCAGCAGCTTGGCACAGGGGAACTATGGCTACACCTTC. The rearrangement joins TRBV11-2 to TRBJ1-2; 7 bases are shared with TRBD1. Per germline, CDR1 SGHAT and CDR2 FQNNGV. This CDR3 comprises 14 residues. Trimming at V came to 3 bases and at J to 2 bases, leaving 3 bases not matched to a gene.

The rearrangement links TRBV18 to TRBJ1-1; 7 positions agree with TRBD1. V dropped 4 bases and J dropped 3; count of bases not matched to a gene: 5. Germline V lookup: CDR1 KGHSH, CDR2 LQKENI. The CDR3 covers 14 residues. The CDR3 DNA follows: TGTGCCAGCTCACTATCCGGGACAGACACTGAAGCTTTCTTT. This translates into CASSLSGTDTEAFF.

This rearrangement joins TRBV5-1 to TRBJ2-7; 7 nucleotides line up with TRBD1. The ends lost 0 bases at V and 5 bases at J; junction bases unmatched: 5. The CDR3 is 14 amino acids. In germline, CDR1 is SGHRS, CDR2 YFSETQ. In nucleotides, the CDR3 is TGCGCCAGCAGCTTGGGACAGGGCACCCACGAGCAGTACTTC. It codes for CASSLGQGTHEQYF.

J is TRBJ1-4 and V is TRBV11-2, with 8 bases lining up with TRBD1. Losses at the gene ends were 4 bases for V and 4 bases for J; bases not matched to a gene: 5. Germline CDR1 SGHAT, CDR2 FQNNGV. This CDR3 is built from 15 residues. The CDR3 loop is CASSSLGQGNEKLFF. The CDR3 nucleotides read TGTGCCAGCAGCTCTCTCGGACAGGGTAATGAAAAACTGTTTTTT. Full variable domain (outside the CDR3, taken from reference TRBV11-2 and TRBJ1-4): EAGVAQSPRYKIIEKRQSVAFWCNPISGHATLYWYQQILGQGPKLLIQFQNNGVVDDSQLPKDRFSAERLKGVDSTLKIQPAKLEDSAVYLCASSSLGQGNEKLFFGSGTQLSVL.

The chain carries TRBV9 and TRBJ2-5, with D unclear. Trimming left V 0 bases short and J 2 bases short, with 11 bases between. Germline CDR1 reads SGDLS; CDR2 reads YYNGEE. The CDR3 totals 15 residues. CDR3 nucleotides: TGTGCCAGCAGCGTAGGAACTCTAGGTCAAGAGACCCAGTACTTC. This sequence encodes CASSVGTLGQETQYF. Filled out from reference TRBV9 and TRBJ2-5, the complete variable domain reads DSGVTQTPKHLITATGQRVTLRCSPRSGDLSVYWYQQSLDQGLQFLIQYYNGEERAKGNILERFSAQQFPDLHSELNLSSLELGDSALYFCASSVGTLGQETQYFGPGTRLLVL.

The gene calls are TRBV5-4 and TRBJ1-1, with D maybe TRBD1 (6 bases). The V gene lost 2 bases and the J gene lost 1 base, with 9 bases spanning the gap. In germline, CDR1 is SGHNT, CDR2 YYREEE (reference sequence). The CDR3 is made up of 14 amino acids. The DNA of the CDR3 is TGTGCCAGCAGCTTACCGACAGGGAACACTGAAGCTTTCTTT. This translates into CASSLPTGNTEAFF.

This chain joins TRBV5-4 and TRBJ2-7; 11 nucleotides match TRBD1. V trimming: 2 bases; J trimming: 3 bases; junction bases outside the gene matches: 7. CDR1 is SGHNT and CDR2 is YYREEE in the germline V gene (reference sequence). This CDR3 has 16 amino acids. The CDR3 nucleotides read TGTGCCAGCAGCTTCTTCCGGGACAGGGGGAGCTACGAGCAGTACTTC. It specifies CASSFFRDRGSYEQYF.

In nucleotides, the CDR3 is TGTGCCAGCTCACCAAATCAGGCTGCAACTAATGAAAAACTGTTTTTT. This encodes CASSPNQAATNEKLFF. This chain joins TRBV18 and TRBJ1-4, with D uncertain. The CDR3 has 16 residues. Trimming took off 2 bases at V and 0 bases at J, with 10 bases between the two ends. The germline CDR1 and CDR2 sequences are KGHSH and LQKENI.

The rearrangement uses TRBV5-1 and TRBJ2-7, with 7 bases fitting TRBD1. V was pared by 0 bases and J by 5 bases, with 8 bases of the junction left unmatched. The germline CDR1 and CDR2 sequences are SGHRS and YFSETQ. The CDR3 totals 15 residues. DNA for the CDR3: TGCGCCAGCAGCTTGGTCCCAGGGGGTGTTAACGAGCAGTACTTC. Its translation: CASSLVPGGVNEQYF.

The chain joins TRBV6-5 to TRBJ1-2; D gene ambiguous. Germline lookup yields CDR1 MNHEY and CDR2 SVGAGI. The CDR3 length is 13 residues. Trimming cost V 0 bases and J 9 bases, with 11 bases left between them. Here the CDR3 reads CASSYSGGKSYTF. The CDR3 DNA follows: TGTGCCAGCAGTTACTCAGGAGGGAAAAGCTACACCTTC.

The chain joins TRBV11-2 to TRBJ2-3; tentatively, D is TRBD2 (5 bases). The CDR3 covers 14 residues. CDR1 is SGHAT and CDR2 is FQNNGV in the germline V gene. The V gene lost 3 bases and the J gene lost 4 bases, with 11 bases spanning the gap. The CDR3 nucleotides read TGTGCCAGCAGCTTGGAGCCTAGCCCAGATACGCAGTATTTT. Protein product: CASSLEPSPDTQYF.

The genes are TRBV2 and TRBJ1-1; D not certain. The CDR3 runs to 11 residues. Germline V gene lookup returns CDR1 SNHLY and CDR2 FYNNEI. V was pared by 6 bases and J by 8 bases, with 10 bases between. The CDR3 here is CASRVHGEAFF. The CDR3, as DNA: TGTGCCAGCAGGGTACACGGGGAAGCTTTCTTT.

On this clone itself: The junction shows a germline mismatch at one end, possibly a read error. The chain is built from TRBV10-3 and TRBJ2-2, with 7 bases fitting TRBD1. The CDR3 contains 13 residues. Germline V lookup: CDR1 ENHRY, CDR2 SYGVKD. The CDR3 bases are TGTGCCATCAGTGAGAGGGAGAGGGGGCGCTCGGTTTTT. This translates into CAISERERGRSVF.

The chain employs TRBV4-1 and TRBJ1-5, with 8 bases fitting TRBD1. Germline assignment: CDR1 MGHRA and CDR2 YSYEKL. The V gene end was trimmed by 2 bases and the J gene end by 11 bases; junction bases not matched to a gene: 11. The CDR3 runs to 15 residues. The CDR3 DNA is TGCGCCAGCAGCCAATTTGACAGGGGCCCTATCTCCCAGCATTTT. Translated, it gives CASSQFDRGPISQHF.

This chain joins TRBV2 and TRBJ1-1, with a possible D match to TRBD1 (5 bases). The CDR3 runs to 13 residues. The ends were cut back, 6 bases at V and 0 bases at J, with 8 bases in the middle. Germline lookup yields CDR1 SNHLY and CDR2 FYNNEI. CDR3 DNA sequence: TGTGCCAGCAGCCGGGGGATGAACACTGAAGCTTTCTTT. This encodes CASSRGMNTEAFF.

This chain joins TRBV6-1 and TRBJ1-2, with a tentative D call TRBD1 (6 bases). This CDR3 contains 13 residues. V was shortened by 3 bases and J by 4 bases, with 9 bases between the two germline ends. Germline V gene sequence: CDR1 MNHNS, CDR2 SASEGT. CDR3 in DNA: TGTGCCAGCAGTGACCGGGACACCTATGGCTACACCTTC. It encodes CASSDRDTYGYTF.

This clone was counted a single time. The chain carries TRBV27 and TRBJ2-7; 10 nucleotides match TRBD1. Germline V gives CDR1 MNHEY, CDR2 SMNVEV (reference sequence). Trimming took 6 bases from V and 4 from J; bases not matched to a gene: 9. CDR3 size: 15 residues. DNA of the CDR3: TGTGCCAGCAGCCGCCCGGGACAGGGGTTTTACGAGCAGTACTTC. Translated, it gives CASSRPGQGFYEQYF.